This is a list of T cell receptor beta chains from one sample in a study of blood T cell repertoires in COVID-19. Sequenced by immunoSEQ multiplex PCR; TCRdb stores in-frame clones only, minus some. The data contain about 46,000 clones, about 86% of them singletons. Material: peripheral blood. Every receptor here comes from an elderly woman with acute or convalescent COVID-19. CDR3s leave out the opening cysteine and the closing phenylalanine or tryptophan. D genes are given only for firm matches.

D gene,CDR3 length,V gene,CDR3 protein
.,12,TRBV3-1/TRBV3-2,ASGKTPSTDTQY
.,13,TRBV5-1,ASSLGSGENYGYT
TRBD1,13,TRBV2,ASRVQGVNNQPQH
.,11,TRBV2,ASSLQSNTEAF
TRBD2,13,TRBV20-1,SASDGGVYTGELF
.,11,TRBV29-1,SVEVTPGTEAF
TRBD2,14,TRBV5-1,ASSLSSGGGTGELF
.,13,TRBV11-3,ASSSRGHSSDTQY
TRBD2,11,TRBV2,ASNPAGGYEQF
TRBD1,12,TRBV7-6,ASSSTGARAEAF
TRBD2,15,TRBV5-4,ASSLASASGALSEQF
.,11,TRBV12-3/TRBV12-4,ASSLASGGPQH
TRBD1,14,TRBV5-1,ASSGGQAPANYGYT
TRBD2,17,TRBV5-1,ASSSDLAGGFMSSYEQY
.,11,TRBV11-1,ASSFPGQETQY
TRBD1,12,TRBV11-2,ASSRDRVNSPLH
.,12,TRBV21-1,ASSNAGILFCYT
TRBD1,12,TRBV12-5,ASGLGQGSTEAF
TRBD2,17,TRBV5-3,ARSPRRRGGLSPYNEQF
.,15,TRBV19,ASSKQKITTSTDTQY
TRBD1,14,TRBV7-6,ASSIHRGLSYNEQF
TRBD1,13,TRBV5-5,ASSLGGTADNEQF
.,14,TRBV25-1,ASSELGAAIMFGYT
.,11,TRBV3-1/TRBV3-2,ASSQSNTGELF
.,11,TRBV10-1,ASSESVNYGYT
TRBD1,16,TRBV7-9,ASSTRGRARSANYGYT
TRBD2,14,TRBV7-8,ASSLDQRGAGNEQF
.,14,TRBV5-6,ASSLPTKANTGELF
TRBD1,13,TRBV19,ASSRSGQGNTEAF
TRBD1,16,TRBV5-1,ASSSWGKGQPKNSPLH
TRBD1,12,TRBV2,ASSVRQGRQKLF
TRBD1,12,TRBV6-2/TRBV6-3,ASSWDRGSWPQH
TRBD1,13,TRBV5-1,ASSLVGGLNEKLF
.,13,TRBV4-1,ASSLDARANYGYT
.,11,TRBV7-2,ASSLVAGDIQY
.,13,TRBV21-1,ASSIGSSYKETQY
TRBD2,16,TRBV2,ASTPGLAGGRDTGELF
.,13,TRBV6-5,ASSPTSYSGNTIY
.,18,TRBV15,ATSRDPTSGAASSGNTIY
TRBD2,14,TRBV3-1/TRBV3-2,ASSTRLAGRTDTQY
TRBD1,12,TRBV15,ATSGRTGVTTQY
.,14,TRBV7-2,ASSLIGQGGRYGYT
.,13,TRBV4-1,ASSQESRTVPGYT
TRBD1,11,TRBV25-1,ASRGQGDQPQH
TRBD2,15,TRBV4-2,ASSQEGGGGPTDTQY
.,10,TRBV6-6,ASSPFGAEAF
TRBD1,13,TRBV5-6,ASSLGTGGAEPQH
.,12,TRBV6-5,ASSYAQGTTEAF
.,15,TRBV5-6,ASSRVGRALAKNIQY
TRBD1,15,TRBV18,ASSPTGDRDRGNTIY
TRBD1,15,TRBV6-1,ASSEVGWGQFPYGYT
TRBD1,17,TRBV7-8,ASSLDPTGEFWAQETQY
TRBD1,12,TRBV6-5,ASSYTGQGGGYT